The next 30 T cell receptor beta chains were all read from a single sample in a study of shared clonotypes between healthy human individuals. TCRdb keeps only in-frame clones here, not all; method: immunoSEQ multiplex PCR. The sample records roughly 720,000 clones, 90% being singletons. The specimen was memory CD8+ T cells from PBMCs. The subset: CD45RO+ cells pooled with CCR7-negative TemRA cells. These receptors were taken from a man between 18 and 35 years old in good health. Some clones in this sample may be carry-over from other donors' samples.

The chain is built from TRBV7-2 and TRBJ2-1; D is possibly TRBD2 (6 bases). Germline-derived CDR1 and CDR2 are SGHTA and FQGNSA. The CDR3 totals 15 residues. V lost 5 bases and J lost 7, with 18 bases in between. The CDR3 loop reads CASSRGAIRGNEQFF. The CDR3 coding sequence is TGTGCCAGCAGCAGAGGGGCTATTCGGGGGAATGAGCAGTTCTTC.

The chain uses TRBV7-8 and TRBJ1-2; D perhaps matches TRBD1 (5 bases). Germline V gene sequence: CDR1 SGHVS, CDR2 FQNEAQ. With 6 bases removed from V and 8 bases from J, the gap between germline ends came to 13 bases. The CDR3 totals 12 residues. The CDR3, as DNA: TGTGCCAGCAGGGGCGGTTGGGGCGGCTACACCTTC. Amino acid sequence: CASRGGWGGYTF.

The V call is TRBV9, the J call TRBJ2-7; TRBD2 is a possible D gene (6 bases). This CDR3 has 14 amino acids. The V end was cut by 0 bases, the J end by 4 bases, with 11 bases between. The germline V gene has CDR1 SGDLS and CDR2 YYNGEE. Here the CDR3 reads CASSVAVGRYEQYF. CDR3 nucleotides: TGTGCCAGCAGCGTAGCGGTAGGGAGGTACGAGCAGTACTTC.

This chain's CDR3 is CASRRLPSSEQYF. The CDR3 nucleotides read TGTGCCAGCAGGCGCCTGCCTAGTTCCGAGCAGTACTTC. This chain links TRBV28 with TRBJ2-7, with unresolved D. Trimming stripped 6 bases from V and 6 bases from J, with 15 bases between. Germline V lookup: CDR1 MDHEN, CDR2 SYDVKM. The CDR3 contains 13 residues. The full variable domain, its missing parts supplied by reference TRBV28 and TRBJ2-7, is DVKVTQSSRYLVKRTGEKVFLECVQDMDHENMFWYRQDPGLGLRLIYFSYDVKMKEKGDIPEGYSVSREKKERFSLILESASTNQTSMYLCASRRLPSSEQYFGPGTRLTVT.

This clone is a singleton in its sample. V is TRBV7-6 and J is TRBJ2-7; maybe TRBD2 (8 bases). The CDR3 has 15 residues. The germline V gene encodes CDR1 SGHVS and CDR2 FNYEAQ. Trimming pared 5 bases from V and 2 bases from J, leaving 16 bases between. This chain's CDR3 is CASSEGAGGAYEQYF. The CDR3 bases are TGTGCCAGCAGCGAGGGGGCGGGAGGCGCCTACGAGCAGTACTTC.

The chain combines TRBV7-9 with TRBJ2-5, with 10 bases that match TRBD1. This CDR3 has 14 amino acids. In germline, CDR1 is SEHNR, CDR2 FQNEAQ (reference sequence). The J segment lost 5 bases and the V segment lost 5 bases, leaving 5 bases of the junction unmatched. The CDR3, as DNA: TGTGCCAGCAGCCCGGACAGGGGGTGGGAGACCCAGTACTTC. Protein product: CASSPDRGWETQYF. The variable domain in full, completed from reference TRBV7-9 and TRBJ2-5, reads DTGVSQNPRHKITKRGQNVTFRCDPISEHNRLYWYRQTLGQGPEFLTYFQNEAQLEKSRLLSDRFSAERPKGSFSTLEIQRTEQGDSAMYLCASSPDRGWETQYFGPGTRLLVL.

This clone was picked up a small number of times. The rearrangement joins TRBV2 to TRBJ1-5, with D perhaps TRBD1 (5 bases). V was pared by 5 bases and J by 4 bases, with 9 bases between. The CDR3 runs 13 residues. Germline assignment: CDR1 SNHLY and CDR2 FYNNEI. DNA of the CDR3: TGTGCCAGCAGTCTTCGACAGAATCAGCCCCAGCATTTT. Translated: CASSLRQNQPQHF.

The genes are TRBV9 and TRBJ2-3; TRBD2 aligns across 9 bases. Germline V CDR1 and CDR2: SGDLS, YYNGEE. The CDR3 spans 16 residues. V was pared by 0 bases and J by 5 bases, with 7 bases of the junction left unmatched. The CDR3 sequence: CASSVVPAGGRDTQYF. The CDR3 region has the DNA TGTGCCAGCAGCGTAGTTCCAGCGGGAGGTAGAGATACGCAGTATTTT.

The chain uses TRBV7-8 and TRBJ2-7; D unclear. CDR3 size: 12 residues. V lost 5 bases to trimming and J lost 4 bases, with 9 bases between them. Germline CDR1 SGHVS, CDR2 FQNEAQ. CDR3 residues: CASSLLPYEQYF. CDR3 in DNA: TGTGCCAGCAGCCTTCTGCCGTACGAGCAGTACTTC.

The V and J genes are TRBV4-1 and TRBJ2-3; possibly TRBD2 for D (6 bases). The CDR3 loop spans 17 amino acids. CDR1 and CDR2 (germline): MGHRA, YSYEKL. V lost 3 bases and J 8 bases, leaving 24 bases between the germline ends. The CDR3 reads CASSHIKIGTPSATQYF. CDR3 sequence (DNA): TGCGCCAGCAGCCATATTAAAATAGGGACTCCGTCGGCTACGCAGTATTTT.

The CDR3 region has the DNA TGTGCCAGTGGAGCGGACGGCCTGCCCTACGAGCAGTACTTC. It encodes CASGADGLPYEQYF. V usage is TRBV19 and J usage is TRBJ2-7; maybe TRBD2 (5 bases). CDR3 size: 14 residues. The V end lost 8 bases, the J end lost 2 bases, and 16 bases lay between the germline ends. Germline CDR1 is LNHDA and CDR2 is SQIVND (reference sequence).

The chain is built from TRBV27 and TRBJ1-2; possible D gene TRBD1, 5 bases. The CDR3 is 15 residues long. Germline V gene data show CDR1 as MNHEY and CDR2 as SMNVEV (reference sequence). Deletions cut 5 bases from V and 8 bases from J, with 21 bases between. The CDR3: CASSVGPIAPSGYTF. CDR3 sequence (DNA): TGTGCCAGCAGTGTGGGACCGATCGCGCCCTCCGGCTACACCTTC.

The sample holds one count of this clone. The J gene is TRBJ2-5, the V gene TRBV19, with 11 bases matching TRBD1. Germline V gives CDR1 LNHDA, CDR2 SQIVND (reference sequence). CDR3 length: 14 residues. V was clipped by 8 bases and J by 0 bases; unmatched bases: 2. In DNA, the CDR3 is TGTGCCAGTCGGGACAGGGGGTACCAAGAGACCCAGTACTTC. Protein product: CASRDRGYQETQYF.

V gene TRBV28 combines with J gene TRBJ1-5, with 7 bases aligning to TRBD1. This CDR3 has 14 amino acids. V lost 8 bases to trimming and J lost 3 bases; unmatched junction nucleotides: 7. CDR1 is MDHEN and CDR2 is SYDVKM in the germline V gene. The CDR3 sequence: CASCYRGVNQPQHF. CDR3 bases: TGTGCCAGCTGTTACAGGGGCGTCAATCAGCCCCAGCATTTT.

The chain uses TRBV14 and TRBJ1-2, with 8 bases aligning to TRBD1. V shed 0 bases and J 7 bases; nucleotides not matched to a gene: 4. The V gene's germline CDR1 is SGHDN and CDR2 FVKESK. This CDR3 region has 14 residues. CDR3 loop: CASSQDRGPGGYTF. The CDR3 DNA is TGTGCCAGCAGCCAAGACAGGGGGCCCGGTGGCTACACCTTC.

The chain recombines TRBV9 with TRBJ2-7, with D perhaps TRBD1 (5 bases). Germline V gene lookup returns CDR1 SGDLS and CDR2 YYNGEE. V was clipped by 4 bases and J by 7 bases, with 21 bases between them. The CDR3 loop spans 15 amino acids. Written as DNA, the CDR3 is TGTGCCAGCAGCCCCCCCGTGGGCCGTAAGGGGGAGCAGTACTTC. Encoded protein: CASSPPVGRKGEQYF.

The rearrangement uses TRBV30 and TRBJ2-7, with D perhaps matching TRBD1 or TRBD2 (5 bases each). Looked up from germline, CDR1 is GTSNPN and CDR2 is SVGIG (reference sequence). This CDR3 has 13 amino acids. This CDR3 reads CALRAGRSGEQYF. In DNA form, the CDR3 reads TGTGCTTTAAGGGCAGGGAGATCAGGGGAGCAGTACTTC.

A single count supports this clone. The chain uses TRBV27 and TRBJ2-1; 11 bases map to TRBD2. The CDR3 is made up of 16 amino acids. Germline V gene lookup returns CDR1 MNHEY and CDR2 SMNVEV (reference sequence). The V gene end was trimmed by 2 bases and the J gene end by 6 bases; junction bases not matched to a gene: 6. CDR3: CASSLNPGLAVNEQFF. CDR3 bases: TGTGCCAGCAGTTTAAACCCGGGACTAGCGGTCAATGAGCAGTTCTTC.

This chain links TRBV29-1 with TRBJ1-2, with TRBD1 matching 8 bases. The trim removed 4 bases at V and 2 bases at J, leaving 9 bases unmatched. The CDR3 is made up of 15 amino acids. Germline CDR1 reads SQVTM; CDR2 reads ANQGSEA. CDR3 DNA sequence: TGCAGCGTTGTTCTTCGGACAGGGCAGAACTATGGCTACACCTTC. This sequence encodes CSVVLRTGQNYGYTF.

The chain has TRBV27 and TRBJ2-7, with TRBD2 as a possible D gene (5 bases). The CDR3 is 17 residues long. The germline V gene encodes CDR1 MNHEY and CDR2 SMNVEV (reference sequence). V was trimmed by 1 base and J by 7 bases, leaving 23 bases between them. The CDR3 sequence is CASSLFGMWERQREQYF. The DNA for the CDR3 is TGTGCCAGCAGTTTATTCGGTATGTGGGAGAGGCAAAGGGAGCAGTACTTC.

This chain links TRBV4-2 with TRBJ2-7, with 7 bases matching TRBD2. Germline values: CDR1 LGHNA, CDR2 YNFKEQ. V lost 4 bases to trimming and J lost 0 bases; unmatched junction nucleotides: 6. The CDR3 sequence is 15 residues long. The CDR3 DNA reads TGTGCCAGCAGCCCGACCGGCGGGGGCTCCTACGAGCAGTACTTC. Its protein is CASSPTGGGSYEQYF.

The chain has TRBV27 and TRBJ1-1, with D hard to call. Germline CDR1 MNHEY, CDR2 SMNVEV (reference sequence). This CDR3 is built from 17 residues. V was clipped by 1 base and J by 0 bases, with 15 bases between them. The CDR3 DNA sequence: TGTGCCAGCAGTTTATACGGTCTAGTCGAGCTGAACACTGAAGCTTTCTTT. This codes for CASSLYGLVELNTEAFF.

The sample holds a few counts of this clone. The chain uses TRBV30 and TRBJ1-1; D perhaps matches TRBD1 (5 bases). The CDR3 spans 11 residues. Germline V gives CDR1 GTSNPN, CDR2 SVGIG (reference sequence). V lost 4 bases and J 7 bases, leaving 10 bases between the germline ends. CDR3 nucleotides: TGTGCCTGGACTTTGGGACTTGAAGCTTTCTTT. Translated, it gives CAWTLGLEAFF.

V and J are TRBV4-3 and TRBJ2-1; TRBD2 aligns across 11 bases. Unmatched junction bases numbered 6, after V lost 3 bases and J lost 2 bases. Germline V gene data show CDR1 as LGHNA and CDR2 as YSLEER. CDR3 size: 17 residues. In DNA form, the CDR3 reads TGCGCCAGCAGCCAGGGGACTAGCGGTCTTACCTACAATGAGCAGTTCTTC. Its translation: CASSQGTSGLTYNEQFF.

V usage is TRBV5-4 and J usage is TRBJ2-1; unclear D gene. The germline V gene has CDR1 SGHNT and CDR2 YYREEE (reference sequence). Trimming left V 4 bases short and J 1 base short, with 12 bases between. The CDR3 is made up of 15 amino acids. The CDR3, as DNA: TGTGCCAGCAGCCCCGGCGACTTTTCCTACAATGAGCAGTTCTTC. It translates to CASSPGDFSYNEQFF.

Note on this clone: Other DNA sequences in the sample encode the same CDR3. The chain is built from TRBV10-3 and TRBJ2-3; D gene ambiguous. The CDR3 has 12 amino acids. Germline V gene sequence: CDR1 ENHRY, CDR2 SYGVKD. V was pared by 3 bases and J by 0 bases, with 1 base between. CDR3 nucleotides: TGTGCCATCAGTGACAGCACAGATACGCAGTATTTT. As protein: CAISDSTDTQYF.

V is TRBV9 and J is TRBJ1-1; no firm D call. V dropped 7 bases and J dropped 8 bases, with 15 bases sitting between them. The CDR3 runs to 12 residues. From germline, CDR1 is SGDLS and CDR2 YYNGEE. CDR3 in amino acids: CASSAEHEEAFF. For the CDR3, the DNA is TGTGCCAGCTCCGCGGAACACGAAGAAGCTTTCTTT.

The chain joins TRBV27 to TRBJ2-7; weak D call: TRBD2 (6 bases). Germline V CDR1 and CDR2: MNHEY, SMNVEV (reference sequence). CDR3 length: 17 amino acids. Trimming removed 5 bases from V and 1 base from J, with 21 bases in between. The CDR3 is CASSHGAGTGESYEQYF. DNA of the CDR3: TGTGCCAGCAGTCATGGGGCGGGGACTGGGGAGTCCTACGAGCAGTACTTC.

Worth noting for this clone: Additional DNA sequences in this sample encode the identical CDR3. V gene TRBV27 combines with J gene TRBJ2-7; the D is unclear. CDR1 is MNHEY, CDR2 SMNVEV, per germline (reference sequence). This CDR3 is built from 11 residues. V dropped 3 bases and J dropped 5 bases, with 5 bases sitting between them. DNA of the CDR3: TGTGCCAGCAGTTTGGGCGACGAGCAGTACTTC. Translating it yields CASSLGDEQYF.

V and J are TRBV7-9 and TRBJ2-3; 8 positions agree with TRBD2. CDR3 length: 17 residues. In germline, CDR1 is SEHNR, CDR2 FQNEAQ (reference sequence). With V trimmed by 5 bases and J by 3 bases, 13 bases remained unmatched. CDR3 sequence reads: CASSRWDAAGVTDTQYF. For the CDR3, the DNA is TGTGCCAGCAGCCGCTGGGACGCAGCGGGAGTGACAGATACGCAGTATTTT.